These T cell receptor beta chains were read from a single sample in a study of Ad26.COV2.S vaccination and SARS-CoV-2 variants. This table comes from immunoSEQ multiplex PCR, and its TCRdb copy is limited to in-frame clones, with some not included. Among about 280,000 clones listed, about 87% were seen once. Sample: peripheral blood, taken in a trial of Ad26.COV2.S vaccine versus placebo. These receptors were taken from a person aged 18-65 years who received the Ad26.COV2.S COVID-19 vaccine or a placebo. The CDR3 runs from the conserved cysteine through the conserved F or W. Each record gives: clone size, J gene, V gene, D gene, CDR3 protein, CDR3 DNA. The D gene is left open where the match is weak. Clone size is not always given. Where it is, it says once, few, many or a class for expanded clones.

>NA|TRBJ2-7|TRBV7-9|NA
CASSLQGGYEQYF
TGTGCCAGCAGCTTACAGGGGGGCTACGAGCAGTACTTC
>NA|TRBJ2-7|TRBV2|NA
CASSYTTYEQYF
TGTGCCAGCAGTTACACGACCTACGAGCAGTACTTC
>few|TRBJ2-3|TRBV19|NA
CASTAGRPSTDTQYF
TGTGCCAGTACCGCTGGCCGACCAAGCACAGATACGCAGTATTTT
>NA|TRBJ2-7|TRBV6-5|TRBD2
CASSYSRAGGYEQYF
TGTGCCAGCAGTTATTCTCGGGCGGGAGGGTACGAGCAGTACTTC
>few|TRBJ1-4|TRBV7-9|NA
CASSLGDHNEKLFF
TGTGCCAGCAGCTTAGGGGACCATAATGAAAAACTGTTTTTT
>NA|TRBJ2-7|TRBV18|NA
CASSPDYEQYF
TGTGCCAGCTCACCAGACTACGAGCAGTACTTC
>once|TRBJ2-1|TRBV13|TRBD2
CASRASGRGSDEQFF
TGTGCCAGCAGGGCTAGCGGGAGGGGTAGTGATGAGCAGTTCTTC
>NA|TRBJ2-1|TRBV2|TRBD1
CASRDRGGYEQFF
TGTGCCAGCCGGGACAGGGGGGGGTATGAGCAGTTCTTC
>NA|TRBJ2-7|TRBV25-1|NA
CASSSNPRGGFEQYF
TGTGCCAGCAGTAGCAACCCACGGGGAGGTTTCGAGCAGTACTTC
>once|TRBJ1-2|TRBV12-3/TRBV12-4|NA
CASSPTALAGYTF
TGTGCCAGCAGTCCGACAGCCTTGGCCGGCTACACCTTC
>NA|TRBJ1-5|TRBV3-1/TRBV3-2|TRBD1
CASSHTTGVRNQPQHF
TGTGCCAGCAGCCACACGACAGGGGTGAGAAATCAGCCCCAGCATTTT
>NA|TRBJ1-1|TRBV6-5|NA
CASSYSRREGAFF
TGTGCCAGCAGTTACTCGAGGAGGGAGGGGGCTTTCTTT
>once|TRBJ2-3|TRBV7-2|NA
CASSLGQPRGTDTQYF
TGTGCCAGCAGCTTAGGACAGCCAAGGGGCACAGATACGCAGTATTTT
>NA|TRBJ1-2|TRBV5-4|NA
CASSAPGGYGYTF
TGTGCCAGCAGCGCCCCTGGGGGCTATGGCTACACCTTC
>NA|TRBJ2-1|TRBV7-9|TRBD2
CASSLYVGRNNNEQFF
TGTGCCAGCAGCTTATACGTCGGGAGGAACAACAATGAGCAGTTCTTC
>NA|TRBJ1-4|TRBV28|TRBD1
CASSQDRANEKLFF
TGTGCCAGCAGCCAAGACAGGGCAAATGAAAAACTGTTTTTT
>NA|TRBJ2-7|TRBV3-1/TRBV3-2|TRBD1
CASSQNTGAEQYF
TGTGCCAGCAGCCAAAACACAGGGGCCGAGCAGTACTTC
>NA|TRBJ1-5|TRBV18|NA
CASSPLPLTTLLSNQPQHF
TGTGCCAGCTCACCACTTCCCCTGACGACACTCCTTAGCAATCAGCCCCAGCATTTT